Included here is one T cell receptor beta chain sequence, with context. An expansion of CD8+CD57+ cells by flow cytometry had been shown in patients chosen for sequencing. Each patient gave a blood sample that was collected before any therapy had been received. After removal of 1 base from V and 3 bases from J, the junction contained 4 bases not matched to a gene. This CDR3 has 15 residues. Germline lookup yields CDR1 SEHNR and CDR2 FQNEAQ (reference sequence). This sample is drawn from a study of CD8+CD57+ T cells in acquired aplastic anemia. According to the study, genomic DNA was the template for TCR beta VDJ and CDR3 profiling. TCRdb reprocessed the reads with MiXCR, giving one entry per CDR3 protein. This sample carries 250,000 or so distinct CDR3 sequences, around half of them seen once, and the ten largest clones take 7.8%.

The sequenced material came from sorted CD4+, CD8+, or CD8+CD57+ T cells (not recorded which) from PBMCs. V and J are TRBV7-9 and TRBJ1-2; TRBD1 matches 8 bases. The sequence was obtained from a human donor with aplastic anemia. As DNA, the CDR3 is TGTGCCAGCAGCTTAGGGACAGGGTATGACTATGGCTACACCTTC. Translating gives CASSLGTGYDYGYTF.